This T cell receptor (beta chain) emerged from a study of T cells in women clearing cervical HPV infection. Overall study findings and caveats: TRBV6-7 relative abundance averaged approximately 0.11% in cases and around 0.17% in controls.

CDR1 and CDR2 from the germline V gene are LNHDA and SQIVND (reference sequence). The CDR3 covers 14 residues. As concerns this clone: Its antigen remains unidentified. The read terminates 3 residues before the CDR3 end, so the remaining end is supplied by the germline J gene.

Profiled with immunoSEQ multiplex PCR; TCRdb holds only in-frame clones, not every one. The ten top clones account for roughly 9.4%, within a sample of roughly 13,000 clones. The source of this sequence is a woman aged 18 to 75 with a cervical HPV16 infection that either progressed to CIN3+ or cleared (not recorded which). Specimen: blood buffy coat. The chain couples TRBV19 to TRBJ1-2; D is possibly TRBD1 (5 bases). This CDR3 reads CASSIEEGYEGYTF. The DNA read from the CDR3 is TGTGCCAGTAGTATAGAGGAGGGGTATGAGGGC.